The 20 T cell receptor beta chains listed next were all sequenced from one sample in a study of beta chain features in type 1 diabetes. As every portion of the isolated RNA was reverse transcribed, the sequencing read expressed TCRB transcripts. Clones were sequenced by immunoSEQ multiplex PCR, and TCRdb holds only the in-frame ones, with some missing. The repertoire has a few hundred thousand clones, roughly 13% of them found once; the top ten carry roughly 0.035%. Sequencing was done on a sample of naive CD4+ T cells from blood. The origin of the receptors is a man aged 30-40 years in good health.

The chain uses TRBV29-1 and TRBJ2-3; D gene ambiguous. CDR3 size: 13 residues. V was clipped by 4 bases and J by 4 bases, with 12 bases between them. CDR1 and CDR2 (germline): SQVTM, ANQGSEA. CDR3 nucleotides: TGCAGCGTTGGAACTCCCAGCGCAGATACGCAGTATTTT. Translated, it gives CSVGTPSADTQYF.

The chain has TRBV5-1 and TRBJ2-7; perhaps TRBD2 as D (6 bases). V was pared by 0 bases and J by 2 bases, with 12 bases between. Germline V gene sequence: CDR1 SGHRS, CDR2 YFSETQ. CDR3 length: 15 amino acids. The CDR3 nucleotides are TGCGCCAGCAGCTTGGTCGACGGGAGAGCCTACGAGCAGTACTTC. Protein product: CASSLVDGRAYEQYF.

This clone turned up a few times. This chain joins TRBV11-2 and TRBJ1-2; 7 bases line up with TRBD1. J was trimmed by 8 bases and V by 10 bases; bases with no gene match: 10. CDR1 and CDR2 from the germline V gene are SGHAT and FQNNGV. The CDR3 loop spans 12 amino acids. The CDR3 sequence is CATQQGTWGYTF. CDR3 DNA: TGTGCCACTCAACAGGGGACTTGGGGCTACACCTTC.

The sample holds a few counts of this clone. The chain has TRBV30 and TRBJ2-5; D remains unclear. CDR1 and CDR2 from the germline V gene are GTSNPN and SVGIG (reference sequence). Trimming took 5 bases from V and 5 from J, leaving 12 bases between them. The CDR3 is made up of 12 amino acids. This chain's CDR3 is CAWLGMYETQYF. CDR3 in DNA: TGTGCCTGGTTGGGGATGTACGAGACCCAGTACTTC.

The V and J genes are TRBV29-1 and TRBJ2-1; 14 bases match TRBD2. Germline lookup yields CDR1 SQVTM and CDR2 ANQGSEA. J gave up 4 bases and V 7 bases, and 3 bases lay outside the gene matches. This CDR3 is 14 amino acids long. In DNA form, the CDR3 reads TGCAGCGGACGGACTAGCGGGGGGTACAATGAGCAGTTCTTC. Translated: CSGRTSGGYNEQFF.

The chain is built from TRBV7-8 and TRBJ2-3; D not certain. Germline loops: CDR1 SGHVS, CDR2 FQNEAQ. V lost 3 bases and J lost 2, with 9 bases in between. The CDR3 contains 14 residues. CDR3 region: CASSLGFLTDTQYF. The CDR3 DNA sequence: TGTGCCAGCAGCTTGGGCTTCCTCACAGATACGCAGTATTTT. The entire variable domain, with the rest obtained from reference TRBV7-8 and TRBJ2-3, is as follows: GAGVSQSPRYKVAKRGQDVALRCDPISGHVSLFWYQQALGQGPEFLTYFQNEAQLDKSGLPSDRFFAERPEGSVSTLKIQRTQQEDSAVYLCASSLGFLTDTQYFGPGTRLTVL.

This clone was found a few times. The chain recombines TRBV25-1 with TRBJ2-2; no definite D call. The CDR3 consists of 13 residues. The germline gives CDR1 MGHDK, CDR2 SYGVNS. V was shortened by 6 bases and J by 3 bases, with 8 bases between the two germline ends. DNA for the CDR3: TGTGCCAGCAGCCCTCAGTACACCGGGGAGCTGTTTTTT. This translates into CASSPQYTGELFF.

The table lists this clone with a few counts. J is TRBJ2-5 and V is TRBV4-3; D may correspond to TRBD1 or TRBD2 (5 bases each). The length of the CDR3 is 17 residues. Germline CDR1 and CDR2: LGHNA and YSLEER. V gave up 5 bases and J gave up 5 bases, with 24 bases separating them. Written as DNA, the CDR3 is TGCGCCAGCAGCTTATCCTCACCTCTGGGGGTGGGGGAGACCCAGTACTTC. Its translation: CASSLSSPLGVGETQYF.

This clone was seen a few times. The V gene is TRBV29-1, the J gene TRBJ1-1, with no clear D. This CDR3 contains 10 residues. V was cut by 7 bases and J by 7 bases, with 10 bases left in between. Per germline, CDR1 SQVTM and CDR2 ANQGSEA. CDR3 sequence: CSAVSVEAFF. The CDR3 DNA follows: TGCAGCGCGGTGTCCGTTGAAGCTTTCTTT.

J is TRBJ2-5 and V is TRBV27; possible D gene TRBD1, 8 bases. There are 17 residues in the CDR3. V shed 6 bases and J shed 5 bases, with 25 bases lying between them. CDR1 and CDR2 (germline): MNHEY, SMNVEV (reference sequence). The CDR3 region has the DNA TGTGCCAGCAGGCGGACGACTAGGACAGGGAGGGAGGAGACCCAGTACTTC. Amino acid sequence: CASRRTTRTGREETQYF.

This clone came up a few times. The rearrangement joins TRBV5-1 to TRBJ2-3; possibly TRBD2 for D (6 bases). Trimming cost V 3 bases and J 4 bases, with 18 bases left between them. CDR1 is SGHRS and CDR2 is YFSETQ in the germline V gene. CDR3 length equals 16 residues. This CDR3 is CASSSPRDSGSDTQYF. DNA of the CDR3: TGCGCCAGCAGCTCTCCGCGGGATTCGGGCTCAGATACGCAGTATTTT.

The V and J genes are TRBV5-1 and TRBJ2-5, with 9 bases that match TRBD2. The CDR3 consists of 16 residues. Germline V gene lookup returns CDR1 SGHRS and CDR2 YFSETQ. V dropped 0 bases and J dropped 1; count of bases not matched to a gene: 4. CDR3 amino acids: CASSLEPSGAQETQYF. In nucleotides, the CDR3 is TGCGCCAGCAGCTTGGAGCCTAGCGGGGCCCAAGAGACCCAGTACTTC.

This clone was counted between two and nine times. CDR3 region: CASSPQRDSYEQYV. The DNA of the CDR3 is TGTGCCAGCTCACCGCAGCGGGACTCCTACGAGCAGTACGTC. The chain carries TRBV18 and TRBJ2-7; 7 nucleotides line up with TRBD2. The CDR3 runs 14 residues. In germline, CDR1 is KGHSH, CDR2 LQKENI. V lost 3 bases and J lost 0; bases outside the gene matches: 2.

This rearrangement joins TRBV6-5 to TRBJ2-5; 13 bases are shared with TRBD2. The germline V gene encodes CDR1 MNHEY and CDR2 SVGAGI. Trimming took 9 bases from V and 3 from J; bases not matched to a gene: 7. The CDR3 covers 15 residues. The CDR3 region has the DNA TGTGCCAGTGCCCAGACTAGCGGGAGGAAAGAGACCCAGTACTTC. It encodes CASAQTSGRKETQYF.

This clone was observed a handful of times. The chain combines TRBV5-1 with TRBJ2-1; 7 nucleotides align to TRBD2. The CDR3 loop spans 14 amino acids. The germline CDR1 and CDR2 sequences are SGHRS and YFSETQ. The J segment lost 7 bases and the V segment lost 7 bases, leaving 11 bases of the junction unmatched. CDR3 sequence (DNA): TGCGCCAGCCCTCTCGGGAGGAGGGTAAATGAGCAGTTCTTC. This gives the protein CASPLGRRVNEQFF.

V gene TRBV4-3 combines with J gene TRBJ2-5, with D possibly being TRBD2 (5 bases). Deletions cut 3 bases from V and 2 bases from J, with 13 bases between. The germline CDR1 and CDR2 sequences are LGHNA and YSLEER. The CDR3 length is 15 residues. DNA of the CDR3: TGCGCCAGCAGCCACGATTGGCGGGTTCAAGAGACCCAGTACTTC. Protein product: CASSHDWRVQETQYF.

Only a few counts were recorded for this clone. CDR3 nucleotides: TGTGCCAGCGGGCCGGGACATCAGACCGGGGAGCTGTTTTTT. This sequence encodes CASGPGHQTGELFF. The chain employs TRBV9 and TRBJ2-2; maybe TRBD1 (6 bases). V was pared by 7 bases and J by 5 bases, with 15 bases between. The germline V gene encodes CDR1 SGDLS and CDR2 YYNGEE. The CDR3 length is 14 residues.

The CDR3 nucleotides read TGTGCCAGCAGCGCAGGACAGGGAACCTATGGCTACACCTTC. This encodes CASSAGQGTYGYTF. The chain couples TRBV9 to TRBJ1-2; 8 nucleotides line up with TRBD1. The CDR3 totals 14 residues. V shed 3 bases and J 4 bases; nucleotides not matched to a gene: 5. Looked up from germline, CDR1 is SGDLS and CDR2 is YYNGEE.

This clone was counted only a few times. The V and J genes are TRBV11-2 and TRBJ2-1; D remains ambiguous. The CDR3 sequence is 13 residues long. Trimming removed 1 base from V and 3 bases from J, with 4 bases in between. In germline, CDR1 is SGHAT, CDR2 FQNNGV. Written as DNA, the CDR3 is TGTGCCAGCAGCTTAGCCGGCTACAATGAGCAGTTCTTC. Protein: CASSLAGYNEQFF.

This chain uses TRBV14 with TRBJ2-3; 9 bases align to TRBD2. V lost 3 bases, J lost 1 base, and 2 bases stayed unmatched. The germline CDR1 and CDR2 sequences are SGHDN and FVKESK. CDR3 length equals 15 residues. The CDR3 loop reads CASSQRLAGTDTQYF. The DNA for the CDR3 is TGTGCCAGCAGCCAGAGACTAGCGGGCACAGATACGCAGTATTTT. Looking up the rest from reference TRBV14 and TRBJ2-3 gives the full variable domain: EAGVTQFPSHSVIEKGQTVTLRCDPISGHDNLYWYRRVMGKEIKFLLHFVKESKQDESGMPNNRFLAERTGGTYSTLKVQPAELEDSGVYFCASSQRLAGTDTQYFGPGTRLTVL.